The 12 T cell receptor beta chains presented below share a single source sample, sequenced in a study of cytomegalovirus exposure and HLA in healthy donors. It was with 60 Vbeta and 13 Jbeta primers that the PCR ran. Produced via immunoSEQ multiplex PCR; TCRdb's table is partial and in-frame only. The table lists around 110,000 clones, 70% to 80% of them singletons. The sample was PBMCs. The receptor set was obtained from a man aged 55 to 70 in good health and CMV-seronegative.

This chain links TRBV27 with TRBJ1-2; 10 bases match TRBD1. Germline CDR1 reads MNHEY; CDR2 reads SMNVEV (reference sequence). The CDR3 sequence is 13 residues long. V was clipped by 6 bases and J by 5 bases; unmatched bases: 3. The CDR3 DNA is TGTGCCAGCAGCTGGGACAGGGGATATGGCTACACCTTC. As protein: CASSWDRGYGYTF.

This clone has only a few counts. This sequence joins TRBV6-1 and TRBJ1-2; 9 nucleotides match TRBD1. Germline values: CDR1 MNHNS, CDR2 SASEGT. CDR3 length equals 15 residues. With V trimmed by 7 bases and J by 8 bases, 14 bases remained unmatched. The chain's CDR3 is CASTQRQGGFEGYTF. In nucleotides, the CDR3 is TGTGCCAGCACCCAAAGACAGGGGGGCTTTGAGGGCTACACCTTC.

Here the CDR3 reads CASSQARGGGTEAFF. As DNA, the CDR3 is TGTGCCAGCAGCCAAGCCCGGGGAGGCGGCACTGAAGCTTTCTTT. The rearrangement joins TRBV14 to TRBJ1-1; no clear D gene. Trimming cost V 1 base and J 4 bases, with 13 bases left between them. The CDR3 totals 15 residues. Germline-derived CDR1 and CDR2 are SGHDN and FVKESK.

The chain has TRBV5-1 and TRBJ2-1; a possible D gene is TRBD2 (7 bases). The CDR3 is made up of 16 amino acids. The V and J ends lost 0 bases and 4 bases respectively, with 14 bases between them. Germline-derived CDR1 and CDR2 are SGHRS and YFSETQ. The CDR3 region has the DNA TGCGCCAGCAGCTTGGGGCGGGGGCCGGGGTACAATGAGCAGTTCTTC. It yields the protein CASSLGRGPGYNEQFF. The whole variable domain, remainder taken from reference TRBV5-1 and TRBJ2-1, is KAGVTQTPRYLIKTRGQQVTLSCSPISGHRSVSWYQQTPGQGLQFLFEYFSETQRNKGNFPGRFSGRQFSNSRSEMNVSTLELGDSALYLCASSLGRGPGYNEQFFGPGTRLTVL.

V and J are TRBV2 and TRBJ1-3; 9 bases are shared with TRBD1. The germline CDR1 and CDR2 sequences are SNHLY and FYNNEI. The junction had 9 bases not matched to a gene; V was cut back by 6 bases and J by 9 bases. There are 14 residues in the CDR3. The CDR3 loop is CASSAGQGLLTIYF. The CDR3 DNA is TGTGCCAGCAGCGCGGGACAGGGCTTACTCACCATATATTTT. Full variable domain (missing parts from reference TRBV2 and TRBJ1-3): EPEVTQTPSHQVTQMGQEVILRCVPISNHLYFYWYRQILGQKVEFLVSFYNNEISEKSEIFDDQFSVERPDGSNFTLKIRSTKLEDSAMYFCASSAGQGLLTIYFGEGSWLTVV.

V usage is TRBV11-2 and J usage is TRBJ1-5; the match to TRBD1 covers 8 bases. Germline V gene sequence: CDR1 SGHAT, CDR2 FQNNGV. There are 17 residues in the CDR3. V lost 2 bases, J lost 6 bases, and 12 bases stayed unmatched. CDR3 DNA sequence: TGTGCCAGCAGCTTACCATTGGACAGGGTATCTTCTCAGCCCCAGCATTTT. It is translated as CASSLPLDRVSSQPQHF.

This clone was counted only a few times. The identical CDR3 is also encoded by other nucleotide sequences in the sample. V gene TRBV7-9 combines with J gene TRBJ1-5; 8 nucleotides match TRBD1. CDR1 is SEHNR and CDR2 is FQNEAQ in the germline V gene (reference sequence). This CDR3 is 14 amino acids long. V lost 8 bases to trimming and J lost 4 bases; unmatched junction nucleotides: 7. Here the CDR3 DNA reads TGTGCCAGCGGGACAGGTTATTCTAATCAGCCCCAGCATTTT. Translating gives CASGTGYSNQPQHF.

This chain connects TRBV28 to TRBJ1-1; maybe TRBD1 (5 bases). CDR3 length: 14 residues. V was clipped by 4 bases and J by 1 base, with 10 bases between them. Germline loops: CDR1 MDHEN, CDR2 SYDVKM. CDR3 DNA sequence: TGTGCCAGCAGTTCCTGGGGGGAGAACACTGAAGCTTTCTTT. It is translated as CASSSWGENTEAFF. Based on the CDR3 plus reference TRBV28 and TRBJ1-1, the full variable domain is DVKVTQSSRYLVKRTGEKVFLECVQDMDHENMFWYRQDPGLGLRLIYFSYDVKMKEKGDIPEGYSVSREKKERFSLILESASTNQTSMYLCASSSWGENTEAFFGQGTRLTVV.

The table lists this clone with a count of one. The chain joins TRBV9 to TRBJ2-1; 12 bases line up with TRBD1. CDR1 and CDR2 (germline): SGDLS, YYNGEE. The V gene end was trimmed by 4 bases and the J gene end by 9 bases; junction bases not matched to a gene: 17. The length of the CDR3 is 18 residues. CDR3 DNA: TGTGCCAGCAGCTATCCAAGGGGACGGGACAGGGGGCTCGTTGAGCAGTTCTTC. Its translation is CASSYPRGRDRGLVEQFF.

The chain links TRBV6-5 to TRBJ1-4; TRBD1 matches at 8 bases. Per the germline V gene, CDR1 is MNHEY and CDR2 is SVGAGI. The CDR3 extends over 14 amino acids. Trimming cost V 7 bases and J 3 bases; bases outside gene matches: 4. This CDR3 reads CASKPTGANEKLFF. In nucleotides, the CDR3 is TGTGCCAGCAAACCGACAGGGGCTAATGAAAAACTGTTTTTT.

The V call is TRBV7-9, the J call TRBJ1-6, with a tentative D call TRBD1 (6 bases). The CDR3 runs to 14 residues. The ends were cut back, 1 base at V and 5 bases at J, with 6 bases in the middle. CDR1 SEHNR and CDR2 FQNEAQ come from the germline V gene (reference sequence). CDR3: CASSLEGDNSPLHF. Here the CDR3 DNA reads TGTGCCAGCAGCTTAGAGGGGGATAATTCACCCCTCCACTTT.

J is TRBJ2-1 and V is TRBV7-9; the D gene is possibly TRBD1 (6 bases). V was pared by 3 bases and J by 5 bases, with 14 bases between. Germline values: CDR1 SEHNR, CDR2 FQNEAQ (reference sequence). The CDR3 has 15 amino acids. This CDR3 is CASSFRQEHHNEQFF. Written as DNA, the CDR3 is TGTGCCAGCAGCTTCCGACAGGAGCACCACAATGAGCAGTTCTTC.